This T cell receptor beta chain appears in the sequencing data of a study of blood T cell repertoires in COVID-19. The wider study: Whether acute or convalescent, the COVID-19 samples came from the United States, Italy and Spain. PBMCs, B-cell-depleted T cells, or T cells provided the cDNA or gDNA that made up the material.

V lost 0 bases and J 6 bases, leaving 9 bases between the germline ends. The CDR3 spans 13 residues. Germline CDR1 and CDR2: GTSNPN and SVGIG (reference sequence). As handled by the study authors: Reference gene primer amplification gave estimated nucleated cell counts. Produced via immunoSEQ multiplex PCR; TCRdb's table is partial and in-frame only. That table is the source of V, J and clone size, and D and trimming were worked out from the DNA. Here the sample spans about 300,000 clones, about 87% being singletons. V gene TRBV30 combines with J gene TRBJ1-5, with D tentatively TRBD1 (6 bases). The specimen sequenced was peripheral blood. The TCR sequence derives from a woman aged 25 to 39 who had recovered from COVID-19. The DNA for the CDR3 is TGTGCCTGGAGTGTAAGGGGGGGTCAGCCCCAGCATTTT. Translation: CAWSVRGGQPQHF. Looking up the rest from reference TRBV30 and TRBJ1-5 gives the full variable domain: SQTIHQWPATLVQPVGSPLSLECTVEGTSNPNLYWYRQAAGRGLQLLFYSVGIGQISSEVPQNLSASRPQDRQFILSSKKLLLSDSGFYLCAWSVRGGQPQHFGDGTRLSIL.